These 27 T cell receptor beta chains originate from one sample sequenced in a study of blood T cell repertoires in COVID-19. Profiled with immunoSEQ multiplex PCR; TCRdb holds only in-frame clones, not every one. Among about 120,000 clones listed, roughly 77% were seen once. Sequenced material: peripheral blood. These receptors came from a man aged 55-75 years with active or convalescent COVID-19.

The chain combines TRBV28 with TRBJ2-7; 7 bases are a match to TRBD1. Losses at the gene ends were 4 bases for V and 7 bases for J; bases not matched to a gene: 13. Germline V gene sequence: CDR1 MDHEN, CDR2 SYDVKM. The CDR3 totals 15 residues. CDR3 bases: TGTGCCAGCAGTTGGGGGACAGTAGGTATCCCGGAGCAGTACTTC. This codes for CASSWGTVGIPEQYF.

The V gene is TRBV7-9, the J gene TRBJ2-1; 8 positions agree with TRBD2. The CDR3 runs to 14 residues. Germline CDR1 reads SEHNR; CDR2 reads FQNEAQ (reference sequence). J was trimmed by 7 bases and V by 3 bases; bases with no gene match: 5. The CDR3 reads CASSFSGGGNEQFF. DNA of the CDR3: TGTGCCAGCAGCTTCTCGGGAGGGGGAAATGAGCAGTTCTTC.

The J gene is TRBJ1-4, the V gene TRBV7-9, with 7 bases lining up with TRBD1. V lost 8 bases and J lost 8; bases outside the gene matches: 8. Per the germline V gene, CDR1 is SEHNR and CDR2 is FQNEAQ (reference sequence). This CDR3 contains 13 residues. Written as DNA, the CDR3 is TGTGCCAGCCGGAGGGGGCCGGACGAAAAACTGTTTTTT. Translated, it gives CASRRGPDEKLFF.

The chain uses TRBV30 and TRBJ1-5; no clear D. This CDR3 region has 14 residues. V was pared by 2 bases and J by 3 bases, with 11 bases between. Germline assignment: CDR1 GTSNPN and CDR2 SVGIG (reference sequence). CDR3 sequence (DNA): TGTGCCTGGAGTTCCGACACGCTCAATCAGCCCCAGCATTTT. It is translated as CAWSSDTLNQPQHF.

This chain joins TRBV5-1 and TRBJ1-2, with 8 bases lining up with TRBD1. The V gene end was trimmed by 3 bases and the J gene end by 7 bases; junction bases not matched to a gene: 5. Germline loops: CDR1 SGHRS, CDR2 YFSETQ. This CDR3 is built from 13 residues. Here the CDR3 DNA reads TGCGCCAGCAGCTCACAGGGGGTTACTGGCTACACCTTC. Translation gives CASSSQGVTGYTF.

CDR3 in amino acids: CASSTGPTTDTQYF. The CDR3 nucleotides are TGCGCCAGCAGCACGGGTCCGACCACAGATACGCAGTATTTT. The J gene is TRBJ2-3, the V gene TRBV5-1; unclear D gene. The length of the CDR3 is 14 residues. Trimming pared 4 bases from V and 2 bases from J, leaving 11 bases between. Germline V gives CDR1 SGHRS, CDR2 YFSETQ.

This clone was seen a handful of times. The V gene is TRBV4-1, the J gene TRBJ2-5; TRBD2 matches 7 bases. V gave up 4 bases and J gave up 3 bases; unmatched junction bases: 8. CDR1 is MGHRA and CDR2 is YSYEKL in the germline V gene. The CDR3 contains 15 residues. The CDR3 DNA sequence: TGCGCCAGCAGCCTAGTACTGAGCGGGGAAGAGACCCAGTACTTC. Residues: CASSLVLSGEETQYF.

V gene TRBV7-9 combines with J gene TRBJ2-1; TRBD1 matches 12 bases. V trimming: 8 bases; J trimming: 8 bases; junction bases outside the gene matches: 10. Germline V lookup: CDR1 SEHNR, CDR2 FQNEAQ (reference sequence). The CDR3 runs 15 residues. The CDR3 bases are TGTGCCAGCCGCGCCTCGGGACAGGGGGCGCATGAGCAGTTCTTC. Amino acids: CASRASGQGAHEQFF.

CDR3 in DNA: TGTGCCAGCAGTTTCGGAGATATCAGGGGCACGGCTTTCTTT. This translates into CASSFGDIRGTAFF. V usage is TRBV6-2 or TRBV6-3 and J usage is TRBJ1-1, with D perhaps matching TRBD1 (6 bases). Germline values: CDR1 MNHEY, CDR2 SVGEGT. V was clipped by 4 bases and J by 11 bases, with 20 bases between them. The CDR3 is made up of 14 amino acids.

The V and J genes are TRBV7-2 and TRBJ1-6; 7 nucleotides align to TRBD1. The CDR3 runs to 15 residues. Germline V gene data show CDR1 as SGHTA and CDR2 as FQGNSA. The trim removed 1 base at V and 8 bases at J, leaving 5 bases unmatched. The CDR3 reads CASSLVEGGYSPLHF. The DNA for the CDR3 is TGTGCCAGCAGCTTAGTGGAAGGGGGCTATTCACCCCTCCACTTT.

The chain is built from TRBV4-1 and TRBJ2-7; 14 bases map to TRBD2. Germline CDR1 and CDR2: MGHRA and YSYEKL. Unmatched junction bases numbered 3, after V lost 2 bases and J lost 0 bases. The CDR3 extends over 17 amino acids. In nucleotides, the CDR3 is TGCGCCAGCAGCCAAACCGGGACTAGCGGGAGCTCCTACGAGCAGTACTTC. Translated, it gives CASSQTGTSGSSYEQYF.

The chain links TRBV7-2 to TRBJ2-1, with TRBD2 identical over 10 bases. Looked up from germline, CDR1 is SGHTA and CDR2 is FQGNSA. V was clipped by 5 bases and J by 6 bases; unmatched bases: 7. The CDR3 length is 15 residues. CDR3 sequence reads: CASSGPGLASNEQFF. The CDR3, as DNA: TGTGCCAGCAGCGGGCCGGGACTAGCGAGCAATGAGCAGTTCTTC.

The chain has TRBV12-5 and TRBJ2-1, with D possibly being TRBD2 (5 bases). This CDR3 is 15 amino acids long. V lost 5 bases and J lost 0, with 11 bases in between. Germline-derived CDR1 and CDR2 are LGHNT and FRNRAP. The CDR3 DNA follows: TGTGCTAGTGGTCCCGACTACTACTCCTACAATGAGCAGTTCTTC. The encoded protein is CASGPDYYSYNEQFF.

This clone was detected only a few times. The rearrangement links TRBV25-1 to TRBJ1-1, with TRBD1 matching over 7 bases. Germline V gene lookup returns CDR1 MGHDK and CDR2 SYGVNS. The V gene end was trimmed by 7 bases and the J gene end by 6 bases; junction bases not matched to a gene: 2. The CDR3 totals 11 residues. The DNA for the CDR3 is TGTGCCAGCACCGGACAGGCTGAAGCTTTCTTT. Protein sequence: CASTGQAEAFF.

In this sample, this clone turned up once. The CDR3 bases are TGTGCCAGCATCAGCGACAGCTCCTACGAGCAGTACTTC. It codes for CASISDSSYEQYF. The rearrangement joins TRBV6-6 to TRBJ2-7, with D maybe TRBD1 (5 bases). Germline V lookup: CDR1 MNHNY, CDR2 SVGAGI (reference sequence). V was shortened by 7 bases and J by 0 bases, with 10 bases between the two germline ends. The CDR3 length is 13 residues.

The chain has TRBV5-4 and TRBJ2-1; 8 bases are a match to TRBD1. The CDR3 has 15 residues. The germline gives CDR1 SGHNT, CDR2 YYREEE (reference sequence). With 3 bases clipped from V and 2 bases from J, the junction kept 4 bases outside the gene matches. The CDR3 sequence: CASSYRGRPYNEQFF. The CDR3 DNA sequence: TGTGCCAGCAGCTACAGGGGGAGGCCCTACAATGAGCAGTTCTTC.

J is TRBJ2-1 and V is TRBV5-6; D not certain. Germline CDR1 reads SGHDT; CDR2 reads YYEEEE. There are 12 residues in the CDR3. Trimming pared 0 bases from V and 9 bases from J, leaving 7 bases between. The CDR3 protein is CASSLVGGEQFF. The CDR3 nucleotides are TGTGCCAGCAGCTTGGTCGGCGGTGAGCAGTTCTTC.

The chain is built from TRBV18 and TRBJ1-2; D call uncertain. The CDR3 covers 13 residues. Trimming shortened V by 3 bases and J by 3 bases, and 8 bases separated the two germline ends. CDR1 KGHSH and CDR2 LQKENI come from the germline V gene. For the CDR3, the DNA is TGTGCCAGCTCACCGTCGCGGGACTATGGCTACACCTTC. Translating it yields CASSPSRDYGYTF.

The chain joins TRBV2 to TRBJ2-1, with 11 bases fitting TRBD2. Per germline, CDR1 SNHLY and CDR2 FYNNEI. The CDR3 contains 15 residues. Germline trimming cut 5 bases from V and 3 bases from J; bases unmatched to any gene: 3. The CDR3 DNA reads as TGTGCCAGCAGTAAAACTAGCGGGAGCTACAATGAGCAGTTCTTC. Residues: CASSKTSGSYNEQFF.

This rearrangement joins TRBV5-6 to TRBJ2-5; TRBD1 matches at 7 bases. V was clipped by 1 base and J by 1 base; unmatched bases: 7. The CDR3 loop spans 16 amino acids. The germline gives CDR1 SGHDT, CDR2 YYEEEE. Written as DNA, the CDR3 is TGTGCCAGCAGCTTGTTGGGCCGACAGGGCCAAGAGACCCAGTACTTC. Protein sequence: CASSLLGRQGQETQYF.

The CDR3: CASSIFGGPSYEQYF. DNA for the CDR3: TGTGCCAGCAGCATATTCGGGGGGCCATCCTACGAGCAGTACTTC. The chain has TRBV7-2 and TRBJ2-7; TRBD2 might be the D (7 bases). Trimming shortened V by 5 bases and J by 1 base, and 15 bases separated the two germline ends. This CDR3 contains 15 residues. Germline-derived CDR1 and CDR2 are SGHTA and FQGNSA.

The chain combines TRBV19 with TRBJ1-5, with no clear D. Trimming stripped 7 bases from V and 0 bases from J, with 10 bases between. The germline gives CDR1 LNHDA, CDR2 SQIVND (reference sequence). The CDR3 has 14 residues. The CDR3 here is CASTPVYSNQPQHF. The CDR3 region has the DNA TGTGCCAGTACTCCCGTCTATAGCAATCAGCCCCAGCATTTT.

The chain couples TRBV4-2 to TRBJ1-5; 8 bases match TRBD1. The CDR3 runs 16 residues. Germline V gene data show CDR1 as LGHNA and CDR2 as YNFKEQ. Trimming at V came to 3 bases and at J to 3 bases, leaving 7 bases not matched to a gene. CDR3 nucleotide sequence: TGTGCCAGCAGCCACGTTACAGGGGGGTCCAATCAGCCCCAGCATTTT. It encodes CASSHVTGGSNQPQHF.

The chain recombines TRBV6-4 with TRBJ2-5; D ambiguous. The CDR3 extends over 17 amino acids. Deletions cut 8 bases from V and 1 base from J, with 23 bases between. Germline V gives CDR1 MRHNA, CDR2 SNTAGT. The CDR3 DNA sequence: TGTGCCAGCTTACATAGAGGCCCCCGTATACCCCAAGAGACCCAGTACTTC. Translated: CASLHRGPRIPQETQYF.

The J gene is TRBJ1-6, the V gene TRBV11-2; no clear D. This CDR3 is 14 amino acids long. Germline V gives CDR1 SGHAT, CDR2 FQNNGV. V gave up 0 bases and J gave up 10 bases, with 10 bases separating them. CDR3 nucleotide sequence: TGTGCCAGCAGCTTAGAAGCGTTAAGATCACCCCTCCACTTT. Translating it yields CASSLEALRSPLHF.

The genes are TRBV12-3 or TRBV12-4 and TRBJ1-2, with 7 nucleotides matching TRBD1. The CDR3 runs to 13 residues. Unmatched junction bases numbered 9, after V lost 1 base and J lost 13 bases. The CDR3 here is CASSLGQGDVGTF. The CDR3 DNA reads as TGTGCCAGCAGTTTAGGGCAGGGGGACGTAGGCACCTTC.

The chain recombines TRBV15 with TRBJ2-7, with 10 nucleotides matching TRBD2. V lost 2 bases to trimming and J lost 4 bases; unmatched junction nucleotides: 5. The germline gives CDR1 LNHNV, CDR2 YYDKDF (reference sequence). This CDR3 has 15 amino acids. CDR3 nucleotides: TGTGCCACCAGCAGACTAGCGGGAGAGGGGTACGAGCAGTACTTC. Its translation is CATSRLAGEGYEQYF.